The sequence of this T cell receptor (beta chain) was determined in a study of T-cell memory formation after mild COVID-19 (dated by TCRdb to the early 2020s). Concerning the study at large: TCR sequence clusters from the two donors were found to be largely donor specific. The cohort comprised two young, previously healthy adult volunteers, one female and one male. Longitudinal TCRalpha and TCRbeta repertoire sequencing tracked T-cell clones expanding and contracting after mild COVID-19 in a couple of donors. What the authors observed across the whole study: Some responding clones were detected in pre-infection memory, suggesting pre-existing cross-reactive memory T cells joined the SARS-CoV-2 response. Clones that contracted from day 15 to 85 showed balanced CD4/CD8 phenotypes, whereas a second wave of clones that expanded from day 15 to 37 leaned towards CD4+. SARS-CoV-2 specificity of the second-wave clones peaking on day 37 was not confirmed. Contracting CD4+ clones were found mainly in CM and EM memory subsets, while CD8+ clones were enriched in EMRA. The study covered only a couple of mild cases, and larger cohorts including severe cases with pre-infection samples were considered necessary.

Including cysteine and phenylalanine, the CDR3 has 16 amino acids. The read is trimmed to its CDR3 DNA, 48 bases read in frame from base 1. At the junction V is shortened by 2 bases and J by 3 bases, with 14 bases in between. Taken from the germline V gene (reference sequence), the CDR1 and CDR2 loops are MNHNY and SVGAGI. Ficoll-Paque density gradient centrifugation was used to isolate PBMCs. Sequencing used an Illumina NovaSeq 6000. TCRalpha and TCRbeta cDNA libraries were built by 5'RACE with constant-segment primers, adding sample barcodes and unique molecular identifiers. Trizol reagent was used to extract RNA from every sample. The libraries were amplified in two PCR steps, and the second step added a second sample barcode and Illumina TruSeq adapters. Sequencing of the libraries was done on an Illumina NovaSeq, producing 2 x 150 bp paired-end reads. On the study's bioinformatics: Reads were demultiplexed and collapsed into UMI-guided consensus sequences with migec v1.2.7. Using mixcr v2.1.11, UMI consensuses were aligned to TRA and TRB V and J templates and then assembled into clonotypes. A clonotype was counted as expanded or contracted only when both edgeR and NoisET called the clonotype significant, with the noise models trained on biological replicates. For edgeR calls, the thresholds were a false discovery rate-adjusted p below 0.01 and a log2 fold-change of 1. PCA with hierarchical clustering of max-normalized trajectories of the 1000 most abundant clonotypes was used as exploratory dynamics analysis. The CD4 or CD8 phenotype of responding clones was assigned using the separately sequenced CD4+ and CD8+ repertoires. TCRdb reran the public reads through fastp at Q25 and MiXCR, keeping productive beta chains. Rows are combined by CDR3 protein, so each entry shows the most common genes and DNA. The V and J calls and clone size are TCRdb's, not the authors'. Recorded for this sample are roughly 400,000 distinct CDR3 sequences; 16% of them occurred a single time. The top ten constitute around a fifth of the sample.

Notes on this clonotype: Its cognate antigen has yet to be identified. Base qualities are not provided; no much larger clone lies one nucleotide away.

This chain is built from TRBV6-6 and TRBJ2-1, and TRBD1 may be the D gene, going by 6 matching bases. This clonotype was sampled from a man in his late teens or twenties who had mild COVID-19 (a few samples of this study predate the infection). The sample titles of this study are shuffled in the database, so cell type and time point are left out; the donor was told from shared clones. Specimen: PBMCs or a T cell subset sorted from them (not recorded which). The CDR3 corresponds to CASSYGTSGYYNEQFF. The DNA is TGTGCCAGCAGTTACGGGACATCGGGTTACTACAATGAGCAGTTCTTC.